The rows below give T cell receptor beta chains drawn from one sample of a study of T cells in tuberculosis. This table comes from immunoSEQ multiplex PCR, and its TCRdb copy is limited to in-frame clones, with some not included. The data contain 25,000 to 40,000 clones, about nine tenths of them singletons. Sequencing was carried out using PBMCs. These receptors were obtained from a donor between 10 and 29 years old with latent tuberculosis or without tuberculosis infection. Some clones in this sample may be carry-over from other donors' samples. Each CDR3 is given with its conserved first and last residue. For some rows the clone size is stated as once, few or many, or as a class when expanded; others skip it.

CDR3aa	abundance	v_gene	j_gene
CASSSRGDVEQYF	.	TRBV13	TRBJ2-7
CASTRTSGRVTSYEQYF	.	TRBV14	TRBJ2-7
CASSEVSGGLISGANVLTF	.	TRBV6-1	TRBJ2-6
CASSTGTGEISYEQYF	.	TRBV19	TRBJ2-7
CASSIYQGAGPYNEQFF	.	TRBV19	TRBJ2-1
CASSEGQGSTGELFF	once	TRBV10-1	TRBJ2-2
CASSPPTGTQRGDTQYF	.	TRBV18	TRBJ2-3
CASSQVSVNTGELFF	.	TRBV4-1	TRBJ2-2
CASSDRNTEAFF	.	TRBV27	TRBJ1-1
CASSLDRGRIPEAFF	once	TRBV5-4	TRBJ1-1
CASRILDTQYF	once	TRBV2	TRBJ2-3
CASSAQALGEKLFF	few	TRBV9	TRBJ1-4
CSASSGNTIYF	.	TRBV20-1	TRBJ1-3
CASSTRTSGFFNEQFF	.	TRBV7-2	TRBJ2-1
CASSLGSGSSYEQYF	.	TRBV5-1	TRBJ2-7
CATSRERDSYNEQFF	.	TRBV15	TRBJ2-1
CASSQDQGRGQFF	.	TRBV4-1	TRBJ2-1
CASSLPTVSGNTIYF	.	TRBV18	TRBJ1-3
CAWRAGNTDTQYF	.	TRBV30	TRBJ2-3
CASSLGGGISSYNEQFF	once	TRBV5-4	TRBJ2-1
CASSEWASRGGSGELFF	.	TRBV2	TRBJ2-2
CASSPDWRGGFTDTQYF	.	TRBV7-6	TRBJ2-3
CASSPRAAGAPGYTF	.	TRBV11-2	TRBJ1-2
CASSLSPGGNQPQHF	.	TRBV27	TRBJ1-5
CASSDKGLETDEQFF	once	TRBV2	TRBJ2-1
CAIRPNSGVSSYNEQFF	few	TRBV10-3	TRBJ2-1
CASSYLYEQYF	.	TRBV6-5	TRBJ2-7
CASTQTVVNYGYTF	once	TRBV28	TRBJ1-2
CASSPLHVNYGYTF	few	TRBV7-9	TRBJ1-2
CASSKVAPSDTQYF	.	TRBV21-1	TRBJ2-3
CASSPGGDNEQFF	few	TRBV5-1	TRBJ2-1
CASSLPSLMNTEAFF	.	TRBV5-1	TRBJ1-1
CASSSLSSADTQYF	few	TRBV5-1	TRBJ2-3
CAVLSVFQGIYEQYF	.	TRBV23-1	TRBJ2-7
CASPPPGLASTDTQYF	.	TRBV28	TRBJ2-3
CATSWEAAGYSNQPQHF	.	TRBV15	TRBJ1-5
CASSGRGGNTEAFF	.	TRBV2	TRBJ1-1
CASSFLTQASYEQYF	.	TRBV28	TRBJ2-7
CASSPSRDRGFMNTEAFF	.	TRBV5-1	TRBJ1-1
CASSGTSGTTDTQYF	.	TRBV6-1	TRBJ2-3
CASSIAGGFGDTQYF	.	TRBV19	TRBJ2-3
CASSGGLQGIIGNTIYF	few	TRBV6-1	TRBJ1-3
CASSGQQYNEQFF	.	TRBV7-6	TRBJ2-1